The T cell receptor (beta chain) under discussion was sequenced for a study of identifying expanded T cells in peripheral blood. Study conclusions and caveats: Across healthy donors, higher total template counts meant significantly greater roughly two-week count variance. Over around two and four weeks, about 15 and 19 clones changed, versus around 1.2 between replicates.

As to this clone: The antigen is not known.

Sequenced by immunoSEQ multiplex PCR; TCRdb stores in-frame clones only, minus some. The table has around 60,000 clones, around 83% seen once. No infections or other immune events were documented during collection. CDR1 and CDR2 from the germline V gene are LGHNA and YNFKEQ. This CDR3 has 15 amino acids. The ends lost 4 bases at V and 6 bases at J; junction bases unmatched: 7. The TCR sequence derives from a person aged 18 to 69 in good health. Sequenced: blood. The rearrangement uses TRBV4-2 and TRBJ2-2, with 8 bases aligning to TRBD1. The CDR3 loop reads CASSRGQGLAGELFF. The CDR3 DNA follows: TGTGCCAGCAGCCGAGGACAGGGCTTGGCCGGGGAGCTGTTTTTT.